One and the same sample provided the 14 T cell receptor beta chains below, sequenced in a study of vaccination and CD4 T cells after COVID-19. Their antigen targets remain unknown. Treatment: approximately nine-day PBMC culture with coronavirus spike peptide pools or control peptides (ViraFEST assay). CD4+ T cells that had been cultured provided DNA sequenced with the Oncomine TCR Beta short-read assay. TCRdb used MiXCR to reprocess the PCR reads, holding one entry per CDR3 protein. In the table there are almost 6,000 distinct CDR3 sequences, around 60% of which are singletons. Material: CD4+ T cells from blood, cultured in vitro. Every receptor here comes from a human donor who had recovered from COVID-19.

The chain combines TRBV6-5 with TRBJ2-6; D unresolved. Germline lookup yields CDR1 MNHEY and CDR2 SVGAGI. Between the trimmed V and J ends, which lost 2 bases and 2 bases, there was a span of 4 bases. CDR3 length: 14 residues. The chain's CDR3 is CASSYQTGANVLTF. CDR3 DNA: TGTGCCAGCAGTTACCAAACTGGGGCCAACGTCCTGACTTTC.

The gene calls are TRBV6-2 or TRBV6-3 and TRBJ1-2; TRBD1 aligns across 9 bases. The V segment lost 5 bases and the J segment 6 bases; nucleotides outside the gene matches: 13. CDR3 size: 16 residues. Germline CDR1 MNHEY, CDR2 SVGEGT. CDR3 DNA sequence: TGTGCCAGCAGTCCCCCTCCGGACAGGGGCGGACATGGCTACACCTTC. Amino acids: CASSPPPDRGGHGYTF.

CDR3 nucleotides: TGTGCCAGCAGGGGCGGTGACCCTAGCAACTATGGCTACACCTTC. This encodes CASRGGDPSNYGYTF. The chain employs TRBV7-9 and TRBJ1-2; D gene unclear. The CDR3 loop spans 15 amino acids. Germline V CDR1 and CDR2: SEHNR, FQNEAQ (reference sequence). V was pared by 6 bases and J by 2 bases, with 16 bases between.

V and J are TRBV19 and TRBJ1-1; no reliable D call. This CDR3 region has 14 residues. Germline CDR1 and CDR2: LNHDA and SQIVND (reference sequence). V dropped 4 bases and J dropped 4 bases, with 13 bases sitting between them. The CDR3, as DNA: TGTGCCAGTAGTACCCTCCCGGTTGGCACTGAAGCTTTCTTT. The encoded protein is CASSTLPVGTEAFF.

This chain joins TRBV10-3 and TRBJ2-3; TRBD2 agrees at 12 bases. V lost 10 bases and J lost 4; bases outside the gene matches: 9. From germline, CDR1 is ENHRY and CDR2 SYGVKD. The CDR3 runs to 15 residues. Here the CDR3 DNA reads TGTGCCAGCACCCTGACTAGCGGGAGATCAGATACGCAGTATTTT. It encodes CASTLTSGRSDTQYF.

This clonotype showed up just a few times. The chain uses TRBV7-2 and TRBJ1-6, with D hard to call. V lost 7 bases and J lost 0, with 10 bases in between. Germline CDR1 reads SGHTA; CDR2 reads FQGNSA. CDR3 length: 15 residues. CDR3 in amino acids: CASTTGGSYNSPLHF. In DNA, the CDR3 is TGTGCCAGCACCACCGGTGGCTCCTATAATTCACCCCTCCACTTT.

This clonotype was picked up a small number of times. The chain has TRBV2 and TRBJ1-6, with TRBD1 identical over 8 bases. The CDR3 runs 14 residues. J gave up 7 bases and V 6 bases, and 5 bases lay outside the gene matches. CDR1 is SNHLY and CDR2 is FYNNEI in the germline V gene. CDR3 nucleotides: TGTGCCAGCAGGGACAGGGTATCAAATTCACCCCTCCACTTT. This gives the protein CASRDRVSNSPLHF.

The rearrangement uses TRBV3-1 and TRBJ1-1; D is possibly TRBD1 (5 bases). CDR3 length: 13 amino acids. Trimming took 0 bases from V and 5 from J, leaving 7 bases between them. Per the germline V gene, CDR1 is LGHDT and CDR2 is YNNKEL (reference sequence). The CDR3 reads CASSQDRGTEAFF. CDR3 in DNA: TGTGCCAGCAGCCAAGATCGGGGGACTGAAGCTTTCTTT.

The chain links TRBV20-1 to TRBJ1-5, with TRBD1 as a possible D gene (5 bases). There are 14 residues in the CDR3. The germline V gene has CDR1 DFQATT and CDR2 SNEGSKA (reference sequence). V was pared by 0 bases and J by 5 bases, with 11 bases between. The CDR3 coding sequence is TGCAGTGCTAGAGAGGCAGGGATCGATCAGCCCCAGCATTTT. Protein product: CSAREAGIDQPQHF.

This chain joins TRBV11-3 and TRBJ1-1, with D uncertain. The CDR3 sequence is 15 residues long. The V and J ends lost 4 bases and 1 base respectively, with 13 bases between them. The germline CDR1 and CDR2 sequences are SGHNT and YENEEA. The CDR3 loop is CASSSQGSGNTEAFF. The CDR3 nucleotides read TGTGCCAGCAGCTCGCAAGGGTCGGGGAACACTGAAGCTTTCTTT.

This rearrangement joins TRBV24-1 to TRBJ2-3, with D perhaps TRBD1 or TRBD2 (6 bases each). V lost 5 bases to trimming and J lost 4 bases, with 15 bases between them. The length of the CDR3 is 15 residues. The germline CDR1 and CDR2 sequences are KGHDR and SFDVKD. The CDR3 region is CATSAGAGVSDTQYF. CDR3 in DNA: TGTGCCACCAGTGCGGGGGCTGGTGTGTCAGATACGCAGTATTTT.

This clonotype was found a few times. The rearrangement joins TRBV7-2 to TRBJ2-7; 9 nucleotides match TRBD2. The CDR3 extends over 15 amino acids. Germline CDR1 is SGHTA and CDR2 is FQGNSA. V dropped 1 base and J dropped 4; count of bases not matched to a gene: 5. CDR3 amino acids: CASSLGPSGMYEQYF. For the CDR3, the DNA is TGTGCCAGCAGCTTAGGGCCTAGCGGGATGTACGAGCAGTACTTC.

This clonotype has a handful of counts. The chain is built from TRBV19 and TRBJ1-5; maybe TRBD1 (6 bases). The germline V gene encodes CDR1 LNHDA and CDR2 SQIVND (reference sequence). Trimming removed 5 bases from V and 0 bases from J, with 17 bases in between. The CDR3 is 17 amino acids. The CDR3 spells CASSSKGGRGSNQPQHF. In nucleotides, the CDR3 is TGTGCCAGTAGTTCAAAGGGGGGGCGGGGTAGCAATCAGCCCCAGCATTTT.

This clonotype has a single count. This chain connects TRBV5-1 to TRBJ2-2, with 8 bases lining up with TRBD1. The CDR3 runs 15 residues. The ends lost 3 bases at V and 3 bases at J; junction bases unmatched: 4. Germline CDR1 is SGHRS and CDR2 is YFSETQ. The CDR3 protein is CASSWTGSDTGELFF. In nucleotides, the CDR3 is TGCGCCAGCAGCTGGACAGGGTCGGACACCGGGGAGCTGTTTTTT.